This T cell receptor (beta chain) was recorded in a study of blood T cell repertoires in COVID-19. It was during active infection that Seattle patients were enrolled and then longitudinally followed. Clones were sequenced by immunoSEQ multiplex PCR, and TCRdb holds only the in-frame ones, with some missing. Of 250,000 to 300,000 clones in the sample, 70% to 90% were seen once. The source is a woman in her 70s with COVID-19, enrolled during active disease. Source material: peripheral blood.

The CDR3 DNA follows: TGTGCCAGCAGCGGTCCTAGGACAGGTGGAGAGACCCAGTACTTC. This encodes CASSGPRTGGETQYF. The chain carries TRBV9 and TRBJ2-5; 7 bases align to TRBD1. Germline CDR1 is SGDLS and CDR2 is YYNGEE. J lost 4 bases, V lost 3 bases, and 9 bases had no gene match. This CDR3 contains 15 residues.